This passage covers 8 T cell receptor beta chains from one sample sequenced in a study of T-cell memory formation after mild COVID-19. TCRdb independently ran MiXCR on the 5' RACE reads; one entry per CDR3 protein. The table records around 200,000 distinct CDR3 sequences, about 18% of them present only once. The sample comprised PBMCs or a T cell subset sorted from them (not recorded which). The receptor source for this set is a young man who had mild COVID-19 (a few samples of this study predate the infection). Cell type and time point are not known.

The chain's CDR3 is CASSFDPRDASNQPQHF. CDR3 in DNA: TGCGCCAGCAGCTTTGATCCCAGGGACGCTAGCAATCAGCCCCAGCATTTT. This chain links TRBV5-1 with TRBJ1-5, with D perhaps matching TRBD1 (5 bases). This CDR3 has 17 residues. Germline-derived CDR1 and CDR2 are SGHRS and YFSETQ. V lost 2 bases and J lost 0, with 15 bases in between.

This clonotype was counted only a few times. The CDR3 region has the DNA TGCGCCAGCAGCTTGGGTATGGTCCAAGGGTTGAATGAGCAGTTCTTC. Its protein product is CASSLGMVQGLNEQFF. The rearrangement uses TRBV5-1 and TRBJ2-1; D uncertain. In germline, CDR1 is SGHRS, CDR2 YFSETQ. CDR3 length: 16 amino acids. With 0 bases removed from V and 7 bases from J, the gap between germline ends came to 17 bases. Full variable domain (outside the CDR3, taken from reference TRBV5-1 and TRBJ2-1): KAGVTQTPRYLIKTRGQQVTLSCSPISGHRSVSWYQQTPGQGLQFLFEYFSETQRNKGNFPGRFSGRQFSNSRSEMNVSTLELGDSALYLCASSLGMVQGLNEQFFGPGTRLTVL.

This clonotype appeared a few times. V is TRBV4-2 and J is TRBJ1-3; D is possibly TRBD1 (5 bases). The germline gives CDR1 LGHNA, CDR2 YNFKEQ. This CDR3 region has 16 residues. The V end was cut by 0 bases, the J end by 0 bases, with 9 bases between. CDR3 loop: CASSQEGTTSGNTIYF. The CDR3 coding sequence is TGTGCCAGCAGCCAAGAAGGGACTACCTCTGGAAACACCATATATTTT.

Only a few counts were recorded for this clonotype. CDR3 DNA: TGCAGCGTTGAAAGGTGGGGGGGCGTAGACAATGAGCAGTTCTTC. Its translation is CSVERWGGVDNEQFF. V and J are TRBV29-1 and TRBJ2-1; weak D call: TRBD2 (7 bases). CDR1 is SQVTM and CDR2 is ANQGSEA in the germline V gene. V lost 2 bases and J lost 5, with 16 bases in between. The CDR3 covers 15 residues.

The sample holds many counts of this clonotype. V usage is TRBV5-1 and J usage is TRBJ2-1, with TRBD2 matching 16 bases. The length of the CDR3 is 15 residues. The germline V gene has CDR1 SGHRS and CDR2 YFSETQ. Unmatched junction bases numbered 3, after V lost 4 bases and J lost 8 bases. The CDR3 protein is CASSVGTSGGDEQFF. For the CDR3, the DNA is TGCGCCAGCAGCGTCGGGACTAGCGGGGGGGATGAGCAGTTCTTC.

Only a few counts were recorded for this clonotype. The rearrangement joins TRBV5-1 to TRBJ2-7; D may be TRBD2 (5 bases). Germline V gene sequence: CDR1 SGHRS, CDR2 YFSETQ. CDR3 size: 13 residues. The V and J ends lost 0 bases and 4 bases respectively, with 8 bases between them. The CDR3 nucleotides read TGCGCCAGCAGCTTGGCCTCGGGATACGAGCAGTACGTC. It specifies CASSLASGYEQYV.

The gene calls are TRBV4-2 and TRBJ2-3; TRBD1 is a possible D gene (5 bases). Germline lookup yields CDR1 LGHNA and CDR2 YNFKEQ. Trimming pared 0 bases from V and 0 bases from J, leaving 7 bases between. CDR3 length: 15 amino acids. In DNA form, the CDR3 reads TGTGCCAGCAGCCAAGATAGGGGTAGCACAGATACGCAGTATTTT. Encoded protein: CASSQDRGSTDTQYF.

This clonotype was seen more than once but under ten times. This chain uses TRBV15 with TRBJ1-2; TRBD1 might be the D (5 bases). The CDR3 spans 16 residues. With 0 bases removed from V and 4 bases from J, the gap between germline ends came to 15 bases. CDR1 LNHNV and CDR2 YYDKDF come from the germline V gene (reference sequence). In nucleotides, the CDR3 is TGTGCCACCAGCAGAGATCGGGGCAAGGCAGGCTATGGCTACACCTTC. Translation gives CATSRDRGKAGYGYTF.